This T cell receptor (beta chain) was captured in a study of identical twins' blood T cells. CDR3 size: 14 residues. Looked up from germline, CDR1 is SGHVS and CDR2 is FNYEAQ. Trimming stripped 5 bases from V and 3 bases from J, with 11 bases between. The study, taken as a whole, reports: Twin similarity might stem from environmental factors, not only genetics. Even for out-of-frame TCRbeta, twins reportedly shared V gene usage much more than unrelated donors. Each donor's most abundant TCRbeta clonotypes shared more CDR3 sequences with her twin than unrelated donors.

This clonotype occurred a few times. Its matching antigen is unknown. TCRdb re-called the 5' RACE reads through MiXCR, storing one row per CDR3 protein. The data hold 350,000 to 400,000 distinct CDR3 sequences, with 25% to 35% observed a single time. Reared together, all three twin pairs probably met the same infectious agents and vaccines. Source material: PBMCs. This receptor was taken from a woman aged 18 to 50 in good health. The V call is TRBV7-6, the J call TRBJ1-3; TRBD1 is a possible D gene (5 bases). The CDR3 loop reads CASSRQGYGNTIYF. The CDR3 coding sequence is TGTGCCAGCAGCCGCCAGGGTTATGGAAACACCATATATTTT.